The rows below give T cell receptor beta chains drawn from one sample of a study of persistence of HIV-infected CD4 T cells. Antigens for these TCRs are unknown. TCRdb's copy holds only in-frame clones and misses some; the assay was immunoSEQ multiplex PCR. The repertoire includes 40,000 to 60,000 clones, more than 80% of them detected once, and 3% to 3.5% sits in the top ten. The specimen was CD4+ T cells sorted from PBMCs after roughly 18-hour stimulation, collected from a patient who received antiretroviral therapy. These receptors were obtained from an adult woman with HIV who was CMV-seropositive. Each CDR3 is given with its conserved first and last residue. A D gene is named only where the DNA matches it firmly.

.	TRBV4-1	TRBJ2-5	CASSQELARETQYF
.	TRBV3-1/TRBV3-2	TRBJ2-2	CASSQEVNGELFF
.	TRBV29-1	TRBJ2-7	CSVGGGTYEQYF
.	TRBV24-1	TRBJ1-1	CATSDWGGTEAFF
.	TRBV6-6	TRBJ1-3	CASSPSNTIYF
.	TRBV2	TRBJ1-3	CASSPGFGNTIYF
TRBD1	TRBV19	TRBJ1-1	CASSRKGALRAEAFF
.	TRBV30	TRBJ1-2	CAWRVSLIYGYTF
.	TRBV19	TRBJ2-7	CASSITSASYEQYF
TRBD1	TRBV27	TRBJ2-7	CASSSKRLGQGSYEQYF
.	TRBV27	TRBJ1-3	CASSPDAGGYRNTIYF
.	TRBV10-3	TRBJ2-3	CAISESLPPHTQYF
TRBD1	TRBV14	TRBJ1-1	CASSHRDRGRMNTEAFF
.	TRBV2	TRBJ2-2	CASSVRKGDTGELFF
TRBD2	TRBV7-2	TRBJ2-3	CASSVSGGAVADTQYF
TRBD2	TRBV5-1	TRBJ2-4	CASSLRLAGGQNIQYF
TRBD1	TRBV5-4	TRBJ2-7	CASSSTGESYEQYF
TRBD1	TRBV2	TRBJ2-1	CASSRDRGYGEQFF
TRBD2	TRBV3-1/TRBV3-2	TRBJ2-1	CASSHQAGGEQFF
.	TRBV12-3/TRBV12-4	TRBJ2-1	CASGESSYNEQFF
.	TRBV7-3	TRBJ1-5	CASSLTVNQPQHF
TRBD1	TRBV11-3	TRBJ1-5	CASSFLTRDRGAYSNQPQHF
TRBD2	TRBV7-2	TRBJ2-1	CASSHRSVVAGSLDEQFF
.	TRBV15	TRBJ2-5	CATSTGSGGTGETQYF
TRBD2	TRBV5-1	TRBJ2-1	CASSASGITGNEQFF
.	TRBV5-4	TRBJ1-2	CASSPGGRPGGGYTF
.	TRBV4-1	TRBJ2-1	CASSQGGGGDRNNEQFF
.	TRBV21-1	TRBJ2-1	CASSSFHEQFF
TRBD1	TRBV7-8	TRBJ1-5	CASSLEGGEQPQHF
TRBD1	TRBV28	TRBJ1-6	CASLLGGQGNSPLHF
TRBD2	TRBV28	TRBJ2-5	CASRWGGQETQYF
TRBD2	TRBV5-1	TRBJ2-5	CARRRGGRGETQYF